These 9 T cell receptor beta chains came from one sample sequenced in a study of T cell repertoires in cytomegalovirus infection. One entry per CDR3 protein, called by TCRdb with MiXCR from the reads. The sample lists about 130,000 distinct CDR3 sequences, around 30% occurring once. Antigen specificity for these receptors is unknown. Sequences were derived from CD8+ T cells from cultured PBMCs, sampled from culture after CMV antigen stimulation. The receptors derive from a human donor in good health (CMV status not recorded). Some clones in this sample may be carry-over from other donors' samples.

The chain employs TRBV20-1 and TRBJ1-1, with unresolved D. CDR1 and CDR2 (germline): DFQATT, SNEGSKA (reference sequence). The CDR3 sequence is 12 residues long. Trimming took off 6 bases at V and 7 bases at J, with 15 bases between the two ends. CDR3 amino acids: CSASRGLNEAFF. In nucleotides, the CDR3 is TGCAGTGCCTCGAGAGGGTTAAATGAAGCTTTCTTT.

The chain joins TRBV10-3 to TRBJ2-5, with D possibly being TRBD2 (6 bases). Trimming cost V 3 bases and J 3 bases, with 11 bases left between them. Germline CDR1 and CDR2: ENHRY and SYGVKD. This CDR3 is built from 14 residues. The CDR3 region is CAISDTRGEETQYF. The CDR3 coding sequence is TGTGCCATCAGTGACACGCGGGGTGAAGAGACCCAGTACTTC.

This clonotype was detected only a few times. V gene TRBV19 combines with J gene TRBJ1-1; D is possibly TRBD1 (5 bases). V lost 7 bases, J lost 0 bases, and 9 bases lay in between. This CDR3 spans 13 amino acids. Germline lookup yields CDR1 LNHDA and CDR2 SQIVND (reference sequence). CDR3 residues: CASTGVLNTEAFF. The DNA for the CDR3 is TGTGCCAGTACGGGGGTATTGAACACTGAAGCTTTCTTT.

The chain has TRBV27 and TRBJ1-2, with D possibly TRBD1 on 6 matching bases. CDR1 MNHEY and CDR2 SMNVEV come from the germline V gene (reference sequence). Trimming removed 2 bases from V and 2 bases from J, with 12 bases in between. The CDR3 runs 15 residues. CDR3 amino acids: CASSLTERGNYGYTF. The CDR3 nucleotides are TGTGCCAGCAGTTTAACCGAAAGGGGGAACTATGGCTACACCTTC.

V gene TRBV7-4 combines with J gene TRBJ2-1; 7 bases align to TRBD2. Trimming removed 6 bases from V and 7 bases from J; junction bases left unmatched: 12. CDR3 length: 15 residues. Germline assignment: CDR1 SGHVT and CDR2 SQSDAQ. Here the CDR3 reads CASRLKGGVSNEQFF. CDR3 sequence (DNA): TGTGCCAGCAGACTGAAGGGAGGGGTTTCGAATGAGCAGTTCTTC. Filled out from reference TRBV7-4 and TRBJ2-1, the complete variable domain reads GAGVSQSPRYKVAKRGRDVALRCDSISGHVTLYWYRQTLGQGSEVLTYSQSDAQRDKSGRPSGRFSAERPERSVSTLKIQRTEQGDSAVYLCASRLKGGVSNEQFFGPGTRLTVL.

In this sample, this clonotype turned up a few times. This rearrangement joins TRBV19 to TRBJ2-1; D unclear. CDR3 size: 15 residues. CDR1 LNHDA and CDR2 SQIVND come from the germline V gene (reference sequence). V was cut by 7 bases and J by 3 bases, with 16 bases left in between. CDR3 region: CASTPIGIGYNEQFF. The CDR3 DNA follows: TGTGCCAGTACCCCAATAGGGATTGGCTACAATGAGCAGTTCTTC.

This clonotype was detected a few times. The V gene is TRBV6-1, the J gene TRBJ2-3; no reliable D call. Trimming took 2 bases from V and 5 from J, leaving 8 bases between them. Germline CDR1 reads MNHNS; CDR2 reads SASEGT. CDR3 size: 13 residues. The CDR3 is CASSESPQDTQYF. CDR3 nucleotides: TGTGCCAGCAGTGAATCCCCCCAAGATACGCAGTATTTT.

The V and J genes are TRBV19 and TRBJ2-7; 9 positions agree with TRBD1. CDR1 is LNHDA and CDR2 is SQIVND in the germline V gene (reference sequence). Losses at the gene ends were 0 bases for V and 7 bases for J; bases not matched to a gene: 4. The CDR3 runs 14 residues. CDR3 coding DNA: TGTGCCAGTAGTATAGACGGGACAGGGAAGGAGCAGTACTTC. This translates into CASSIDGTGKEQYF.

The chain links TRBV6-1 to TRBJ2-7; tentatively, D is TRBD2 (6 bases). V was cut by 4 bases and J by 2 bases, with 15 bases left in between. Germline lookup yields CDR1 MNHNS and CDR2 SASEGT. This CDR3 is built from 15 residues. The CDR3 reads CASSGWRGVAYEQYF. DNA of the CDR3: TGTGCCAGCAGTGGTTGGCGGGGAGTCGCCTACGAGCAGTACTTC.